This TCR beta chain was profiled in a study of T cell repertoires in aging, cancer and after chemotherapy. Study-wide background: Healthy donor repertoires were recorded over several months to years and showed clear clonal overlap. General study findings and limits: The repertoire data cannot show anything about immunological memory following chemotherapy. In healthy donors, age-related TCR diversity loss mainly reflected lost richness. Compared with age-matched healthy donors, untreated hematological or solid cancer patients showed higher blood TCR clonality.

A mixed TRB-A/B primer pool amplified rearranged TRB by multiplex touch-down PCR. Via MiXCR, TCRdb re-called the multiplex PCR reads, giving one row per CDR3 protein. The sample carries nearly 11,000 distinct CDR3 sequences, about 45% recorded once. CDR3 size: 17 residues. The germline CDR1 and CDR2 sequences are LGHNT and FRNRAP. V gave up 3 bases and J gave up 10 bases; unmatched junction bases: 18. With regard to this clonotype: Its antigen is as yet unknown.

Amplification of TCR beta used genomic DNA extracted from peripheral blood. This TCR came from a human donor in good health. Source material: blood. The chain couples TRBV12-5 to TRBJ2-1, with 7 nucleotides matching TRBD1. This CDR3 reads CASGFHNEGQRSLEQFF. CDR3 DNA sequence: TGTGCTAGTGGTTTCCACAATGAGGGACAGCGGAGCTTGGAGCAGTTCTTC. Complete variable domain (other parts from reference TRBV12-5 and TRBJ2-1): DARVTQTPRHKVTEMGQEVTMRCQPILGHNTVFWYRQTMMQGLELLAYFRNRAPLDDSGMPKDRFSAEMPDATLATLKIQPSEPRDSAVYFCASGFHNEGQRSLEQFFGPGTRLTVL.